This T cell receptor (beta chain) was identified in a study of OX40 agonist ivuxolimab in advanced cancers. The sampling schedule covered blood at baseline, cycle 4 day 1, and cycle 7 day 1. Comments on this clone: As yet, its antigen is unknown.

CDR3 size: 16 residues. Germline V CDR1 and CDR2: LNHNV, YYDKDF (reference sequence). V shed 1 base and J 2 bases; nucleotides not matched to a gene: 3. General study points: Those patients achieving a partial response at 0.1-3.0 mg/kg showed among the lowest clonal expansion. On average, a greater number of expanded clones characterised CD8+ T cells relative to CD4+.

Here immunoSEQ multiplex PCR was the method, and the copy in TCRdb shows in-frame clones only, minus some. The sample contains 25,000 to 35,000 clones, 65% to 85% of which appear only once. The TCR comes from an adult with an advanced solid tumor such as melanoma, head and neck, liver or kidney cancer. The sequencing used CD4+ or CD8+ T cells sorted from blood, collected in a trial of the OX40 agonist ivuxolimab. The chain employs TRBV15 and TRBJ2-7; 12 bases agree with TRBD2. CDR3 in DNA: TGTGCCACCAGCAGAGGCCTAGCGGGAGGGACCTACGAGCAGTACTTC. It translates to CATSRGLAGGTYEQYF.